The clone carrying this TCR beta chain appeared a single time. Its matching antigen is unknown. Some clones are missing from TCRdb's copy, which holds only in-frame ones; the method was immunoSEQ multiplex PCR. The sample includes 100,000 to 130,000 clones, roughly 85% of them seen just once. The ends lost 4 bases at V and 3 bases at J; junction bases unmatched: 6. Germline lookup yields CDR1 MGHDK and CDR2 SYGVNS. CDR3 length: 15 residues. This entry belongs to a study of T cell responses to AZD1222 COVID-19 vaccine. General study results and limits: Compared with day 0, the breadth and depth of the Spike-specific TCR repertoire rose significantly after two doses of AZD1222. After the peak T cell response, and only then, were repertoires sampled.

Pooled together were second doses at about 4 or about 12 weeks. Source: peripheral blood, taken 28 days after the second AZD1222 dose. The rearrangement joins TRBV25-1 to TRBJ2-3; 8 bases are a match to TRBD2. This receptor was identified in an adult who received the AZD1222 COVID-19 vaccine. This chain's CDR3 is CASSAGGAGTDTQYF. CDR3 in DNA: TGTGCCAGCAGTGCCGGGGGGGCGGGGACAGATACGCAGTATTTT.